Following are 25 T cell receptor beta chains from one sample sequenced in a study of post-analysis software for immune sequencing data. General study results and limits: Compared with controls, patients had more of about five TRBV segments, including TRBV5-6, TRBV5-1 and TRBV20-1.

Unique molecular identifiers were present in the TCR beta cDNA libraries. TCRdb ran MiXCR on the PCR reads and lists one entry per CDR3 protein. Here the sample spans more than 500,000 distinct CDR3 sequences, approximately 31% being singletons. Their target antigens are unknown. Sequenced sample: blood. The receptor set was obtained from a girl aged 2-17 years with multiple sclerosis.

The CDR3 protein is CSARVTGQNYGYTF. In DNA form, the CDR3 reads TGCAGTGCTAGGGTTACAGGGCAGAACTATGGCTACACCTTC. The rearrangement joins TRBV20-1 to TRBJ1-2; a possible D gene is TRBD1 (6 bases). V was trimmed by 3 bases and J by 2 bases, leaving 13 bases between them. Germline CDR1 and CDR2: DFQATT and SNEGSKA (reference sequence). The CDR3 extends over 14 amino acids.

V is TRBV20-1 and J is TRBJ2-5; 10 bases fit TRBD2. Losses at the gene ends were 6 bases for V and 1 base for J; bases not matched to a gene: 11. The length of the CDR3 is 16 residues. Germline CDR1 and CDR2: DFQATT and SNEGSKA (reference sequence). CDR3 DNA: TGCAGTGCAAAAAAGCTTAGCGGGGGGATCCAAGAGACCCAGTACTTC. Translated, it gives CSAKKLSGGIQETQYF.

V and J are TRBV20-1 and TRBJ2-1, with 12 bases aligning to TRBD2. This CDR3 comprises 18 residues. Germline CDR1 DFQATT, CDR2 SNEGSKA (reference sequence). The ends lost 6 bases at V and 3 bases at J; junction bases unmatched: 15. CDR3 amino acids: CSAPTGLAGGNVYNEQFF. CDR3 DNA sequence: TGCAGTGCCCCAACAGGGCTAGCGGGGGGGAATGTCTACAATGAGCAGTTCTTC.

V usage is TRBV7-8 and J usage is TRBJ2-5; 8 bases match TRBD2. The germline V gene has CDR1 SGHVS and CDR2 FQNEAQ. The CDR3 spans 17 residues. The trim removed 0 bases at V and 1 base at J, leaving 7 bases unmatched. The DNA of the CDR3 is TGTGCCAGCAGCTTAGCGAGGCAGCGGGGGAGCCAAGAGACCCAGTACTTC. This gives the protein CASSLARQRGSQETQYF.

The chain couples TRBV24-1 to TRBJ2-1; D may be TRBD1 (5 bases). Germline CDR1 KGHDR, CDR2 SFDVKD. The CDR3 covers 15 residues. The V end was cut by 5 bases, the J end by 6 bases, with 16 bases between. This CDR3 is CATSGRIDRPNEQFF. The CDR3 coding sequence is TGTGCCACCAGTGGGCGGATAGACAGACCCAATGAGCAGTTCTTC.

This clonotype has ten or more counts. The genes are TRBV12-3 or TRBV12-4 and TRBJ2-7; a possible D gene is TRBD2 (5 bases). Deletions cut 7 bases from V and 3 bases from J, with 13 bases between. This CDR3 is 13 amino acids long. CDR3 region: CASTRRASYEQYF. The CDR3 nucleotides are TGTGCCAGCACCCGGCGGGCCAGCTACGAGCAGTACTTC.

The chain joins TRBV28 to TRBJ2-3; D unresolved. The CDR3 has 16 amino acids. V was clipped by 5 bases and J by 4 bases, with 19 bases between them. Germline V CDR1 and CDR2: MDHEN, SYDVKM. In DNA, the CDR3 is TGTGCCAGCAGTCTCCTAATGGCCCAGGACCCAGATACGCAGTATTTT. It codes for CASSLLMAQDPDTQYF.

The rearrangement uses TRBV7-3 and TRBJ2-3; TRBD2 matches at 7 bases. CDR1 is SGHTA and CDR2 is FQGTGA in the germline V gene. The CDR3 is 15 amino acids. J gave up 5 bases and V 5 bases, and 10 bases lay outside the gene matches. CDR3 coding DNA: TGTGCCAGCAGCCTGAGCGGGGAAATTGTAGATACGCAGTATTTT. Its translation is CASSLSGEIVDTQYF.

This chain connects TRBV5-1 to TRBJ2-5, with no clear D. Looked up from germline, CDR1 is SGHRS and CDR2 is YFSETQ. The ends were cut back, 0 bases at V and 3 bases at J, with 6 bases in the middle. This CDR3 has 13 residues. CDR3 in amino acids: CASSLDQKETQYF. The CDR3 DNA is TGCGCCAGCAGCTTGGACCAAAAAGAGACCCAGTACTTC.

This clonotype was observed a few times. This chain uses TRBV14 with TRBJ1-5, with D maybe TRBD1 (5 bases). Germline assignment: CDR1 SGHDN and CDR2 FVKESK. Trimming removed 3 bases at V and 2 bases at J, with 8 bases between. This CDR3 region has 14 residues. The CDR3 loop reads CASSQLGGNQPQHF. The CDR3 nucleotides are TGTGCCAGCAGCCAGTTAGGGGGCAATCAGCCCCAGCATTTT.

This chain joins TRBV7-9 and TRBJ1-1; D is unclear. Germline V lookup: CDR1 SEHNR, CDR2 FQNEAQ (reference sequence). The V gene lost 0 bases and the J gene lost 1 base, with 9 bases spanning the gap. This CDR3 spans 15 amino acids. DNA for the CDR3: TGTGCCAGCAGCTTAGCGTTAGGCACGAACACTGAAGCTTTCTTT. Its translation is CASSLALGTNTEAFF.

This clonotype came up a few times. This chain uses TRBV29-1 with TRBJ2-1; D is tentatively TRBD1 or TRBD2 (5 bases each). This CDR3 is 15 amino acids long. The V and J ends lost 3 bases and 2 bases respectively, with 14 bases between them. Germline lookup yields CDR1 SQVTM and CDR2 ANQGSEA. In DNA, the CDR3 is TGCAGCGTTGATAATTACCGGGGCCCCTACAATGAGCAGTTCTTC. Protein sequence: CSVDNYRGPYNEQFF.

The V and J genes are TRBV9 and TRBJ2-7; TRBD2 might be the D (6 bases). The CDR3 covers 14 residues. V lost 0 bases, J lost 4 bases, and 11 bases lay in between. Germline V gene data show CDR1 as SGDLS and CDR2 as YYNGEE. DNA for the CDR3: TGTGCCAGCAGCGTAGGTAAAGGGACTTACGAGCAGTACTTC. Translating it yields CASSVGKGTYEQYF.

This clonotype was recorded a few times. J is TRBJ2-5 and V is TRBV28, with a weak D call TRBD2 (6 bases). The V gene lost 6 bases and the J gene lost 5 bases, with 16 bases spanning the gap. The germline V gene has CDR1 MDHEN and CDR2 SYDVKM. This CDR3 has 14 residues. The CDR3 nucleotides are TGTGCCAGCAGGGGAGGCACGGCAGGGGAGACCCAGTACTTC. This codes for CASRGGTAGETQYF. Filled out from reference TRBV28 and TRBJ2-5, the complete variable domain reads DVKVTQSSRYLVKRTGEKVFLECVQDMDHENMFWYRQDPGLGLRLIYFSYDVKMKEKGDIPEGYSVSREKKERFSLILESASTNQTSMYLCASRGGTAGETQYFGPGTRLLVL.

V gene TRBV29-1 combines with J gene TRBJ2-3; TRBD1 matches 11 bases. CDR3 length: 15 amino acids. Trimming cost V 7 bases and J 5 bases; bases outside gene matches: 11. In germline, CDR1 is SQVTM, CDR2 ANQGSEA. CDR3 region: CSALGTGGVGDTQYF. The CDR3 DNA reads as TGCAGCGCACTCGGGACAGGGGGTGTGGGAGATACGCAGTATTTT.

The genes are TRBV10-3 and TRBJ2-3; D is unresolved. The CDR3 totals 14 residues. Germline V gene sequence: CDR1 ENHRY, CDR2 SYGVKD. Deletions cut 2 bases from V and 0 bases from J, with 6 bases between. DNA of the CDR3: TGTGCCATCAGTGAGGGAGAAAGCACAGATACGCAGTATTTT. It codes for CAISEGESTDTQYF.

The CDR3 region is CATSRVTRDRGLGYTF. The CDR3 nucleotides read TGTGCCACCAGCAGGGTGACCCGGGACAGGGGTTTAGGCTACACCTTC. The V gene is TRBV15, the J gene TRBJ1-2; 10 bases line up with TRBD1. The CDR3 totals 16 residues. The V and J ends lost 3 bases and 8 bases, in that order; junction bases with no gene match: 12. Looked up from germline, CDR1 is LNHNV and CDR2 is YYDKDF (reference sequence).

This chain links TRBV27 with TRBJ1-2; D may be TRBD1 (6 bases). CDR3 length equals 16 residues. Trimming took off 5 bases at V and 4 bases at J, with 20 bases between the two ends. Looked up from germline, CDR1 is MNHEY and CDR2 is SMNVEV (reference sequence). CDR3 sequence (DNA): TGTGCCAGCAGTGGGGATCAGGGGTTCGGCTTCTATGGCTACACCTTC. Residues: CASSGDQGFGFYGYTF.

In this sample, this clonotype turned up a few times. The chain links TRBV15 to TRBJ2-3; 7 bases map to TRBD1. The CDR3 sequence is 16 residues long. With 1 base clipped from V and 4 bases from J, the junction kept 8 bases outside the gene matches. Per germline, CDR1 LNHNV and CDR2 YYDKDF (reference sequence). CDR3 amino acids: CATSRGRQGSADTQYF. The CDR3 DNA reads TGTGCCACCAGCAGAGGGAGACAGGGAAGTGCAGATACGCAGTATTTT.

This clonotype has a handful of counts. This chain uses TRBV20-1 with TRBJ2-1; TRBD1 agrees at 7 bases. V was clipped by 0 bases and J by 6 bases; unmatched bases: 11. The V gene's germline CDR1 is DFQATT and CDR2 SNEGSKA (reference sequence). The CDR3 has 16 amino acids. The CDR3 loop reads CSARDPAGQAANEQFF. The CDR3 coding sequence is TGCAGTGCTAGAGATCCCGCCGGACAGGCCGCCAATGAGCAGTTCTTC.

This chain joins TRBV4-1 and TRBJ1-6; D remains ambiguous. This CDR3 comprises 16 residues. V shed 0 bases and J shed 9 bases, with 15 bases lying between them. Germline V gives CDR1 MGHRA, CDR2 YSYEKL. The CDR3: CASSQEAGPMGSPLHF. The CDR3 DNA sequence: TGCGCCAGCAGCCAAGAGGCAGGCCCGATGGGTTCACCCCTCCACTTT.

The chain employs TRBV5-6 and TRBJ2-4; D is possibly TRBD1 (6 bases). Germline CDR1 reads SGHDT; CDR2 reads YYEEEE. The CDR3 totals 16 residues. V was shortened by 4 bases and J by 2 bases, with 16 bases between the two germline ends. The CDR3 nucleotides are TGTGCCAGCAGCCCCCAGGGGTTGGCTCCCAAAAACATTCAGTACTTC. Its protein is CASSPQGLAPKNIQYF.

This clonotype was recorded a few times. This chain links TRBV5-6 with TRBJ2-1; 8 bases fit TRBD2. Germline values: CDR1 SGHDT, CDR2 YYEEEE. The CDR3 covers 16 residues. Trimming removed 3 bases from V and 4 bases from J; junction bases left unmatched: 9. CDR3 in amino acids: CASSSVGRGEYNEQFF. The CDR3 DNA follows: TGTGCCAGCAGCTCCGTGGGGCGGGGGGAATACAATGAGCAGTTCTTC.

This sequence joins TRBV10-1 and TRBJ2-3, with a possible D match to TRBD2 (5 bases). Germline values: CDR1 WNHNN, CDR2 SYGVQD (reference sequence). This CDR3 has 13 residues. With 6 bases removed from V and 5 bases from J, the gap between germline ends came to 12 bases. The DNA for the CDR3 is TGCGCCAGCAGGCGGACCGCGGGAGATACGCAGTATTTT. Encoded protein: CASRRTAGDTQYF.

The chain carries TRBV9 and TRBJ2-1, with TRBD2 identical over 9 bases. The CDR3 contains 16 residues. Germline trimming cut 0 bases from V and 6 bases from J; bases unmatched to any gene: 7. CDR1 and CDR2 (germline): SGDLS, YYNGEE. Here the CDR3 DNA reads TGTGCCAGCAGCGTAGCTTCGGGACTAGCAGGCAATGAGCAGTTCTTC. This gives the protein CASSVASGLAGNEQFF.